Sequencing of this TCR beta chain was carried out in a study of monozygotic twins with inflammatory bowel disease (dated 2019 in TCRdb). Background for the entire study: In total, around 30 monozygotic twin pairs made up the full study: 19 Danish pairs, all IBD-discordant, plus nine German pairs, of which four were IBD-concordant and five were IBD-discordant. The search for disease-associated traits relied mainly on comparing IBD patients with their genetically identical healthy co-twins within discordant pairs. Each individual had, on average, about 151 000 unique TCRalpha sequences and 181 000 unique TCRbeta sequences available for analysis.

Paper-wide results and their limitations: The analysis was unable to tell apart different T cell subtypes. The results gave no support for a single strong signal or clonotype linked to IBD. A decrease in TCRbeta repertoire diversity, as measured by inverse Simpson index, was observed in IBD patients compared with their healthy co-twins. Concordant and discordant twins showed no difference in repertoire similarity, possibly because of limited statistical power. Because patients were on differing immunosuppressive treatments, the repertoires may have picked up extra background noise and inter-individual variability. Compared with healthy twins, IBD patients had fewer clonotypes in common with other individuals, a difference most pronounced in patients showing signs of disease activity.

The library was obtained by 5' RACE. Each TCR library was prepared from around 3,200 ng of total RNA. cDNA was synthesized with SMARTScribe reverse transcriptase in eight separate reactions per sample. During cDNA synthesis, template switching introduced unique molecular identifiers that contained a 6-nucleotide sample barcode. Two nested PCRs of about 15 and 9 cycles amplified the TCRalpha and TCRbeta cDNA, and bead purification followed each PCR. Before amplification, the cDNA was treated with uracil DNA-glycosylase and purified using the QIAquick PCR purification kit. The second PCR added Illumina TruSeq-compatible adapters along with sample-specific barcodes. Library quality and concentration were checked on TapeStation and Qubit, and libraries were pooled at approximately 4.7 ng each. The pooled libraries were sequenced with 2 x 100 bp reads and custom sequencing primers on an Illumina HiSeq2500 single-index Rapid Run. In the paper's pipeline: UMI-based consensus assembly with MiGEC version 1.2.6 was used to correct PCR and sequencing errors. MiXCR version 2.1.1 handled V(D)J alignment, clonotype assembly and CDR3 extraction. To normalise gene usage, clonotype sharing and MAIT/NKT TCR abundance, the top 1000, 10 000 and 20 000 clonotypes in each sample were analysed. Diversity was computed as the inverse Simpson index with the vegan R package after downsampling to 27 000 UMIs. Paired Mann-Whitney U tests were applied to discordant twin pairs, and Benjamini-Hochberg correction was used for multiple testing. TCRdb reprocessed the reads and lists each CDR3 protein sequence as a single entry, with no DNA. TCRdb, rather than the study authors, made the V and J calls. The table held for this sample gives about 210,000 distinct CDR3 sequences. The ten largest clones capture less than 2% of the sample.

A roughly 2.5 ml peripheral blood sample was drawn into PAXgene tubes per donor and stored at -80°C. Total RNA was isolated from whole blood with the PAXgene blood miRNA kit on an automated QIAcube, without T cell sorting. Peripheral blood from monozygotic twin pairs, either concordant or discordant for inflammatory bowel disease, underwent deep TCRalpha and TCRbeta repertoire profiling that used unique molecular barcoding. Smoking habits were recorded for all twin pairs, and individuals were classified as current, former or never smokers. The germline V gene sets CDR1 to ENHRY and CDR2 to SYGVKD. The CDR3 measures 15 amino acids from cysteine to phenylalanine. No DNA accompanies this entry. In regard to this clonotype: Its antigen remains unidentified.

This TCR was recovered from a human donor with ulcerative colitis or Crohn's disease, or a healthy co-twin of an affected twin (not recorded which). The chain is assembled from TRBV10-3 and TRBJ1-5; TCRdb lists TRBD1, though no DNA is available to test this call. The sequenced sample was blood. CDR3 protein: CAISESGQGQQPQHF.